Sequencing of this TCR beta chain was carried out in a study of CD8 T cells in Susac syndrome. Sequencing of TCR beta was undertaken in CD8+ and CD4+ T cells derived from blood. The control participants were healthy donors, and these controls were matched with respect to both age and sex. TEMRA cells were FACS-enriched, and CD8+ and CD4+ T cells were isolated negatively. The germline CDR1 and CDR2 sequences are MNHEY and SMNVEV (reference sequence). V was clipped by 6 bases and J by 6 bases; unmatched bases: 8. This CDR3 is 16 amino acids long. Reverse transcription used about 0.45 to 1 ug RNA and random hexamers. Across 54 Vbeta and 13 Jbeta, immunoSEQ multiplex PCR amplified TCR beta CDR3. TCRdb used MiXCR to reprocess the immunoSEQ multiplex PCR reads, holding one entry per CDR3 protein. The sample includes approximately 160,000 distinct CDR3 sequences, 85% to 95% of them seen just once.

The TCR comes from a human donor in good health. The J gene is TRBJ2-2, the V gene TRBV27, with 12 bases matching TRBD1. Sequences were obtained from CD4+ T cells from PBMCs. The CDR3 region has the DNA TGTGCCAGCAGGAAGTCCCGGGACAGGGGGCCCGGGGAGCTGTTTTTT. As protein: CASRKSRDRGPGELFF.